Listed below are T cell receptor beta chains from one sample, sequenced in a study of radiotherapy plus CTLA-4 blockade in lung cancer. TCRdb's table, derived via immunoSEQ multiplex PCR, lists solely in-frame clones and lacks some. The data hold roughly 59,000 clones, with about 72% observed a single time. Material: peripheral blood, obtained from a patient treated with radiotherapy plus ipilimumab. The receptor set was obtained from a human donor with non-small cell lung cancer whose response to radiotherapy plus ipilimumab could not be evaluated. The CDR3 runs from the conserved cysteine through the conserved F or W.

j_gene,v_gene,CDR3aa
TRBJ1-5,TRBV5-1,CASSFGTGLNQPQHF
TRBJ1-1,TRBV28,CASSSIWRTGWNTEAFF
TRBJ1-2,TRBV29-1,CSVERQGEYGYTF
TRBJ2-1,TRBV7-3,CASSGDRGYEQFF
TRBJ2-1,TRBV6-1,CASSQSGAGGRQFF
TRBJ2-4,TRBV5-1,CASSLGNERGKNIQYF
TRBJ1-6,TRBV5-1,CASSPDGGYSYNSPLHF
TRBJ2-5,TRBV19,CASRRQGTQETQYF
TRBJ2-7,TRBV4-3,CASSQDRTSGRTQYF
TRBJ1-1,TRBV4-1,CASSPTKQVNTEAFF
TRBJ1-2,TRBV18,CASSPDRMGRYTF
TRBJ2-3,TRBV6-6,CASSTRNGGTTDTQYF
TRBJ1-5,TRBV15,CATSRKDRGNQPQHF
TRBJ1-2,TRBV13,CASSLGGAEGYTF
TRBJ2-3,TRBV4-3,CASSQGVTDTQYF
TRBJ1-2,TRBV18,CASSPWTGRDGYTF
TRBJ2-7,TRBV5-3,CARSLTARSSYEQYF
TRBJ2-5,TRBV9,CASSVAGAGGPQAETQYF
TRBJ1-2,TRBV4-3,CASSQERGYGYTF
TRBJ1-4,TRBV28,CASRLLFSTAEKLFF
TRBJ1-1,TRBV18,CASSPSRDTEAFF
TRBJ2-5,TRBV7-2,CASSLGLAGAVETQYF
TRBJ2-1,TRBV10-1,CASRPSGTYNEQFF
TRBJ2-3,TRBV5-6,CASSLRVKGYSTDTQYF
TRBJ2-1,TRBV9,CASSHHPTESSYNEQFF
TRBJ1-4,TRBV28,CASRSGIQGLGGGEKLFF
TRBJ1-5,TRBV6-1,CASSEQTGAHQPQHF
TRBJ2-7,TRBV6-1,CASSAEDVYEQYF
TRBJ2-7,TRBV10-3,CATISGGVHYEQYF
TRBJ1-6,TRBV6-5,CASTVDRDYSPLHF
TRBJ2-7,TRBV6-5,CASTTAPLYEQYF
TRBJ1-2,TRBV15,CATSREAGDYGYTF
.,TRBV5-1,CASSLRTGEDEQYF
TRBJ2-3,TRBV7-3,CASGAGWADTQYF
TRBJ2-5,TRBV11-3,CASSDHPAETQYF
TRBJ2-6,TRBV5-1,CASSLTGASSGANVLTF
TRBJ1-1,TRBV9,CASSFGVQANTEAFF
TRBJ2-7,TRBV6-5,CASSRPQGSSYEQYF
TRBJ1-2,TRBV6-5,CATDSLTARGGYTF
TRBJ1-4,TRBV5-1,CASSGRGPNEKLFF
TRBJ2-7,TRBV6-5,CASSSLLAGDIFGQYF
TRBJ2-3,TRBV18,CASSPPGRGDTQYF
TRBJ2-7,TRBV5-1,CASSLVGLVVDEQYF
TRBJ1-1,TRBV28,CASSLSLGWGIGMSTEAFF
TRBJ1-5,TRBV7-2,CASSSNKGGIQPQHF
TRBJ1-3,TRBV5-1,CASSARTASSGNTIYF
TRBJ2-5,TRBV5-4,CASSRGLAGAQETQYF
TRBJ2-2,TRBV2,CASSRRGLATGELFF
TRBJ1-1,TRBV6-5,CASSQTGEAFF
TRBJ2-7,TRBV5-3,CARSLLMSGGHEQYF
TRBJ2-1,TRBV5-1,CASSLSTGSGRGNEQFF
TRBJ2-5,TRBV30,CAWSGGAEQETQYF
TRBJ1-4,TRBV7-9,CASSRLYSATNEKLFF
TRBJ1-2,TRBV5-1,CASSLRGISYGYTF